The clone carrying this T cell receptor beta chain has more than one count but fewer than ten. This specimen belongs to a study of blood T cell repertoires in COVID-19. Background on the study: Some COVID-19 samples were acute and others convalescent; all came from the United States, Italy and Spain. From T cells, B-cell-depleted T cells, or PBMCs came the material, which was cDNA or gDNA.

How the authors handled the data: Amplifying reference gene primers gave estimates of nucleated cell counts. The assay was immunoSEQ multiplex PCR, and TCRdb's table has in-frame clones only and misses some. V and J calls and clone size come straight from that table; D and trimming were deduced from the DNA. The sample lists about 200,000 clones; 83% were seen once. The receptor was isolated from a woman aged 40 to 50 with active or convalescent COVID-19. The specimen sequenced was peripheral blood.

CDR3 bases: TGCGCCAGCAGCCGCCAGGGGGCGCTTGGGACTAATGAAAAACTGTTTTTT. Its translation is CASSRQGALGTNEKLFF. The chain employs TRBV5-1 and TRBJ1-4; TRBD1 matches 8 bases. Per the germline V gene, CDR1 is SGHRS and CDR2 is YFSETQ. V dropped 4 bases and J dropped 2; count of bases not matched to a gene: 10. CDR3 length: 17 residues.